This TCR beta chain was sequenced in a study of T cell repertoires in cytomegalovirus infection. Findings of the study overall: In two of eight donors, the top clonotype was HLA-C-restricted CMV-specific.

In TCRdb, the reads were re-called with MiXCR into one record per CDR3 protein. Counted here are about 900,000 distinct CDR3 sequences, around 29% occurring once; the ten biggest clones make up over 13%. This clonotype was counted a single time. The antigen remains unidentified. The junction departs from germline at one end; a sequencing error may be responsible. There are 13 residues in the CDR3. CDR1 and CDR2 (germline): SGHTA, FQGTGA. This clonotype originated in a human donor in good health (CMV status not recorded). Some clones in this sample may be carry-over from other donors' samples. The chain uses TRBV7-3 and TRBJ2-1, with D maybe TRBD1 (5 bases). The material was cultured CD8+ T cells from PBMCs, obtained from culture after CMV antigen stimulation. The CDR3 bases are TGTGCCAGCAGCTTAGGGGCCCACAATGAGCAGCTCTTC. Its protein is CASSLGAHNEQLF.